These 8 T cell receptor beta chains were all obtained from the same sample, sequenced in a study of CD8+ T cells in alopecia areata. Following RNA extraction, reverse transcription yielded cDNA that acted as the sequencing template. Sequencing was performed with immunoSEQ multiplex PCR; in TCRdb, only in-frame clones are kept and a portion is missing. In the table there are around 86,000 clones, about 71% of which are singletons. This sample's treatment: oral pan-JAK inhibitor, 5-10 mg twice daily. The sequencing here drew on CD8+ T cells sorted from blood, taken around week 44, from a patient treated with tofacitinib. These receptors all stem from a human donor with alopecia areata.

The CDR3 sequence is CASSLRGFTDTQYF. CDR3 in DNA: TGTGCCAGCAGTTTAAGGGGGTTCACAGATACGCAGTATTTT. The chain employs TRBV27 and TRBJ2-3, with a possible D match to TRBD1 (6 bases). Germline-derived CDR1 and CDR2 are MNHEY and SMNVEV (reference sequence). CDR3 length: 14 amino acids. Trimming took 2 bases from V and 2 from J, leaving 8 bases between them.

The chain recombines TRBV4-1 with TRBJ1-1; a weak D match, TRBD1 (5 bases). Looked up from germline, CDR1 is MGHRA and CDR2 is YSYEKL. Trimming stripped 4 bases from V and 7 bases from J, with 19 bases between. The CDR3 runs to 15 residues. This chain's CDR3 is CASSPRGTGRGEAFF. DNA of the CDR3: TGCGCCAGCAGCCCTCGTGGGACGGGGAGGGGTGAAGCTTTCTTT.

V is TRBV4-3 and J is TRBJ1-1; no reliable D call. Trimming removed 0 bases from V and 2 bases from J, with 10 bases in between. The CDR3 is made up of 15 amino acids. The germline V gene encodes CDR1 LGHNA and CDR2 YSLEER. CDR3 region: CASSQDRRENTEAFF. The CDR3 DNA follows: TGCGCCAGCAGCCAAGATAGGAGGGAAAACACTGAAGCTTTCTTT.

The V and J genes are TRBV9 and TRBJ1-4; tentative D call: TRBD1 (5 bases). Trimming took 2 bases from V and 6 from J, leaving 8 bases between them. CDR1 is SGDLS and CDR2 is YYNGEE in the germline V gene. This CDR3 comprises 13 residues. CDR3 nucleotide sequence: TGTGCCAGCAGCGTTGGGGGGGATGAAAAACTGTTTTTT. Amino acids: CASSVGGDEKLFF.

This chain joins TRBV19 and TRBJ1-1; 8 bases map to TRBD1. This CDR3 is built from 15 residues. V shed 5 bases and J 3 bases; nucleotides not matched to a gene: 8. Germline lookup yields CDR1 LNHDA and CDR2 SQIVND (reference sequence). CDR3 coding DNA: TGTGCCAGTAGTTTTCGGGACAGGAGTGACACTGAAGCTTTCTTT. Translated, it gives CASSFRDRSDTEAFF.

This chain connects TRBV6-4 to TRBJ2-1, with D unresolved. The CDR3 sequence is 16 residues long. Between the trimmed V and J ends, which lost 0 bases and 1 base, there was a span of 10 bases. The germline CDR1 and CDR2 sequences are MRHNA and SNTAGT. The DNA of the CDR3 is TGTGCCAGCAGTGACTCGATCCGCGTATCCTACAATGAGCAGTTCTTC. Its protein product is CASSDSIRVSYNEQFF.

The chain combines TRBV27 with TRBJ2-1; D might be TRBD2 (6 bases). The CDR3 spans 15 residues. The V gene lost 4 bases and the J gene lost 3 bases, with 13 bases spanning the gap. Germline CDR1 MNHEY, CDR2 SMNVEV (reference sequence). The CDR3 coding sequence is TGTGCCAGCAGTTCCGCGGGGTTTGGCTACAATGAGCAGTTCTTC. Protein: CASSSAGFGYNEQFF.

This clone was recorded a few times. The chain has TRBV29-1 and TRBJ2-1; 10 nucleotides agree with TRBD1. Trimming took 3 bases from V and 5 from J; bases not matched to a gene: 7. Germline-derived CDR1 and CDR2 are SQVTM and ANQGSEA. This CDR3 has 15 amino acids. CDR3 DNA: TGCAGCGTTGAGGGGAGACAGGGGGCGGACAATGAGCAGTTCTTC. Translation: CSVEGRQGADNEQFF.